This T cell receptor (beta chain) was sequenced for a study of blood T cell repertoires in COVID-19 (TCRdb year 2020). Background on the whole study: Samples covering the acute and convalescent phases of COVID-19 were provided by collaborators in the United States, Italy and Spain. The material from the prospective study consisted of cDNA or gDNA derived from T cells, B-cell-depleted T cells, or PBMCs. The dataset comprised deeply sampled blood TCRbeta repertoires from subjects exposed to, actively infected with, or recovered from COVID-19. The repertoires were made available in a free public database intended to serve as a resource for research on the immune response to SARS-CoV-2. Samples were obtained from the ongoing ImmuneRACE study (first 160 participants) and from some 1,200 subjects provided by 6 global collaborators. The sample metadata nearly always contained a de-identified subject ID, COVID-19 status, age in years and sex. Where available, HLA class I and class II types were obtained from metadata supplied by the sample provider rather than from assay-based typing.

The research as a whole found: Clinical and demographic metadata were provided uncurated, with the amount varying by source and participant.

Participants in the prospective study were aged about 18 to 90 years, lived in approximately 26 United States geographic areas, and enrolled through a virtual design. Cohort assignment in the prospective study relied on participant-reported clinical history from a screening survey and a study questionnaire. ImmuneRACE Cohort 3 recovered participants were defined by two consecutive negative NP/OP PCR tests, healthcare professional clearance, or symptom resolution. Each participant in the prospective study had whole blood, serum and a nasopharyngeal or oropharyngeal swab collected by mobile phlebotomists. Participants in the prospective study had the option to provide additional blood draws and questionnaires over a roughly 2-month period. Before DNA extraction, blood samples from the prospective study were shipped at room temperature or frozen. About this clone: Its binding antigen is unknown. Per-base quality was not reported, and no clone a single base away is much larger than it.

The immunoSEQ Assay, a bias-controlled multiplex PCR, was used to amplify TCRbeta CDR3 regions from genomic DNA. The original methods were these. The number of nucleated cells in each sample was estimated by amplification of reference gene primers within the assay. To quantify the absolute abundance of each unique TCRbeta CDR3 rearrangement, sequence reads were collapsed and filtered. For each sample, productive Simpson clonality was calculated as the square root of Simpson's diversity index across productive rearrangements. TCRdb took over this immuneACCESS table, retaining in-frame rearrangements with V and J assigned. Such tables are incomplete; in checked studies, under half of the missing clones stem from an unresolved V gene, and the remainder is unexplained. The V and J calls and clone size come from that table; D and trimming were worked out from the DNA. For this sample there are some 400,000 clones; about 87% appear just once. 1% to 1.5% of the sample rests with the top ten.

The sequence came from a man younger than 40 who had recovered from COVID-19. The sequencing input was PBMCs or T cells enriched from blood (not recorded which).

The DNA is as follows: TGTGCCAGCAGCTTGTCGACAGGGGTTAACTATGGCTACACCTTC. The translation is CASSLSTGVNYGYTF. The chain couples TRBV5-4 to TRBJ1-2; a stretch of 8 junction bases matches TRBD1. The CDR3, cysteine through phenylalanine, is 15 amino acids long. The read is trimmed to its CDR3 DNA, 45 bases read in frame from base 1. The germline V end is reduced by 1 base and the J end by 1 base; junction bases left unmatched: 3. CDR1 SGHNT and CDR2 YYREEE are derived from the germline V gene (reference sequence).